Presented here are 20 T cell receptor beta chains from one specimen sequenced in a study of T cell responses to AZD1222 COVID-19 vaccine. The repertoire was sequenced with immunoSEQ multiplex PCR; TCRdb's copy has only in-frame clones and lacks some. The table lists approximately 160,000 clones, just over 90% of them singletons. The sequences come from peripheral blood, collected on day 0 of AZD1222 vaccination. Receptors originate from an adult in good health.

This rearrangement joins TRBV30 to TRBJ1-3; perhaps TRBD1 as D (6 bases). This CDR3 has 14 amino acids. The V end lost 2 bases, the J end lost 6 bases, and 14 bases lay between the germline ends. Germline V gene lookup returns CDR1 GTSNPN and CDR2 SVGIG (reference sequence). CDR3 DNA: TGTGCCTGGAGTAGGGGGGTCGGAGAAAACACCATATATTTT. Translated: CAWSRGVGENTIYF.

V is TRBV15 and J is TRBJ2-1, with 8 bases fitting TRBD1. Germline lookup yields CDR1 LNHNV and CDR2 YYDKDF (reference sequence). The CDR3 has 14 amino acids. The V gene end was trimmed by 5 bases and the J gene end by 4 bases; junction bases not matched to a gene: 4. CDR3 sequence: CATSERTGYNEQFF. As DNA, the CDR3 is TGTGCCACCAGCGAACGGACAGGGTACAATGAGCAGTTCTTC.

In DNA, the CDR3 is TGTGCCTGGACCCCCGCTGAAGAGCTAGCCAAAAACATTCAGTACTTC. Translated, it gives CAWTPAEELAKNIQYF. The chain is built from TRBV30 and TRBJ2-4, with unresolved D. CDR3 length: 16 residues. V lost 4 bases, J lost 0 bases, and 16 bases lay in between. Germline V gene lookup returns CDR1 GTSNPN and CDR2 SVGIG (reference sequence).

The chain employs TRBV2 and TRBJ1-4; D remains unclear. The ends were cut back, 5 bases at V and 5 bases at J, with 21 bases in the middle. Germline V gives CDR1 SNHLY, CDR2 FYNNEI. CDR3 length equals 17 residues. CDR3: CASSLTTTRDRNEKLFF. CDR3 DNA sequence: TGTGCCAGCAGTCTCACCACAACAAGGGATAGAAATGAAAAACTGTTTTTT.

Only one count was recorded for this clone. The rearrangement joins TRBV24-1 to TRBJ2-3; D is possibly TRBD2 (6 bases). Per the germline V gene, CDR1 is KGHDR and CDR2 is SFDVKD. This CDR3 is built from 16 residues. Trimming removed 3 bases from V and 1 base from J, with 13 bases in between. The CDR3 DNA sequence: TGTGCCACCAGTGATGGTAGGAGGGGAGGCACAGATACGCAGTATTTT. This codes for CATSDGRRGGTDTQYF.

The chain is built from TRBV5-1 and TRBJ2-7; D is unresolved. The V and J ends lost 8 bases and 0 bases respectively, with 15 bases between them. Germline V gene sequence: CDR1 SGHRS, CDR2 YFSETQ. The CDR3 extends over 14 amino acids. This CDR3 reads CASSPTPSSYEQYF. DNA of the CDR3: TGCGCCAGTTCCCCGACTCCCAGCTCCTACGAGCAGTACTTC.

This clone has more than one count but fewer than ten. The V and J genes are TRBV6-5 and TRBJ1-1, with TRBD1 matching 9 bases. CDR1 and CDR2 from the germline V gene are MNHEY and SVGAGI. J lost 5 bases, V lost 6 bases, and 4 bases had no gene match. The CDR3 is made up of 13 amino acids. The chain's CDR3 is CASSRTGETEAFF. The DNA of the CDR3 is TGTGCCAGCAGCCGGACAGGGGAAACTGAAGCTTTCTTT.

J is TRBJ2-5 and V is TRBV7-3; D unresolved. CDR1 is SGHTA, CDR2 FQGTGA, per germline. There are 13 residues in the CDR3. V dropped 1 base and J dropped 4 bases, with 7 bases sitting between them. CDR3 DNA sequence: TGTGCCAGCAGCTTAAAGGTTGCAGAGACCCAGTACTTC. It translates to CASSLKVAETQYF.

This chain uses TRBV27 with TRBJ1-1; the D is unclear. CDR1 MNHEY and CDR2 SMNVEV come from the germline V gene (reference sequence). V lost 6 bases to trimming and J lost 7 bases, with 15 bases between them. There are 13 residues in the CDR3. The CDR3 loop reads CASRVGTSGEAFF. In DNA, the CDR3 is TGTGCCAGCAGGGTAGGAACCTCGGGTGAAGCTTTCTTT.

The chain links TRBV27 to TRBJ1-3, with D perhaps TRBD1 (5 bases). The V and J ends lost 5 bases and 0 bases respectively, with 17 bases between them. CDR3 length: 17 amino acids. The germline CDR1 and CDR2 sequences are MNHEY and SMNVEV (reference sequence). This CDR3 reads CASSGRRGGASGNTIYF. CDR3 nucleotide sequence: TGTGCCAGCAGTGGACGGAGGGGAGGAGCCTCTGGAAACACCATATATTTT.

This sequence joins TRBV5-1 and TRBJ2-3, with 14 positions matching TRBD2. The CDR3 loop spans 18 amino acids. From germline, CDR1 is SGHRS and CDR2 YFSETQ. Unmatched junction bases numbered 10, after V lost 3 bases and J lost 4 bases. DNA of the CDR3: TGCGCCAGCAGCTCTGGACTAGCGGGGGGCCGCACCTCAGATACGCAGTATTTT. It is translated as CASSSGLAGGRTSDTQYF.

This sequence joins TRBV7-9 and TRBJ1-2; the D is unclear. V was cut by 1 base and J by 8 bases, with 11 bases left in between. Looked up from germline, CDR1 is SEHNR and CDR2 is FQNEAQ (reference sequence). The CDR3 runs to 13 residues. CDR3 nucleotides: TGTGCCAGCAGCTTAGGTCCAAGCGGGGGCTACACCTTC. Its protein is CASSLGPSGGYTF.

The V call is TRBV30, the J call TRBJ1-6, with D possibly matching TRBD1 (6 bases). The CDR3 extends over 14 amino acids. Germline V gene lookup returns CDR1 GTSNPN and CDR2 SVGIG (reference sequence). With 5 bases removed from V and 6 bases from J, the gap between germline ends came to 14 bases. The CDR3 spells CAWGPGVSNSPLHF. For the CDR3, the DNA is TGTGCCTGGGGCCCAGGGGTCTCTAATTCACCCCTCCACTTT.

The chain has TRBV5-1 and TRBJ2-5; 16 positions agree with TRBD2. Germline V gene sequence: CDR1 SGHRS, CDR2 YFSETQ. Trimming took 4 bases from V and 2 from J; bases not matched to a gene: 2. The CDR3 contains 16 residues. CDR3 region: CASSKGLAGGQETQYF. CDR3 nucleotide sequence: TGCGCCAGCAGCAAGGGACTAGCGGGGGGGCAAGAGACCCAGTACTTC.

A note on this clone: The germline gene is not matched at one end of the junction; a read error may be the cause. The chain combines TRBV9 with TRBJ1-1; 7 positions agree with TRBD1. CDR3 length equals 13 residues. Per the germline V gene, CDR1 is SGDLS and CDR2 is YYNGEE. CDR3 nucleotides: TGTGCCAGCAGCGTAGGCTTGTCGGGGGACAGATCATTT. Protein: CASSVGLSGDRSF.

The chain links TRBV7-2 to TRBJ1-1; D gene unclear. The germline V gene encodes CDR1 SGHTA and CDR2 FQGNSA. The CDR3 contains 12 residues. V lost 3 bases and J 2 bases, leaving 4 bases between the germline ends. DNA of the CDR3: TGTGCCAGCAGCTTTCTAAACACTGAAGCTTTCTTT. The encoded protein is CASSFLNTEAFF.

The V call is TRBV20-1, the J call TRBJ2-7; 9 nucleotides align to TRBD1. The CDR3 is 15 residues long. Per germline, CDR1 DFQATT and CDR2 SNEGSKA (reference sequence). The V gene end was trimmed by 3 bases and the J gene end by 7 bases; junction bases not matched to a gene: 13. CDR3 DNA sequence: TGCAGTGCTAGTCCGAACTTACAGGGGGCGCGGGAGCAGTACTTC. It codes for CSASPNLQGAREQYF.

The V and J genes are TRBV19 and TRBJ1-2; no clear D. The V end was cut by 3 bases, the J end by 5 bases, with 4 bases between. Per the germline V gene, CDR1 is LNHDA and CDR2 is SQIVND (reference sequence). The CDR3 extends over 11 amino acids. CDR3 protein: CASSMGYGYTF. The DNA of the CDR3 is TGTGCCAGTAGTATGGGGTATGGCTACACCTTC.

This clone was detected only once. The rearrangement links TRBV7-2 to TRBJ2-3; tentatively, D is TRBD1 (6 bases). CDR1 is SGHTA and CDR2 is FQGNSA in the germline V gene. The V end was cut by 1 base, the J end by 4 bases, with 15 bases between. The CDR3 runs 16 residues. Here the CDR3 reads CASSLGVGAIADTQYF. As DNA, the CDR3 is TGTGCCAGCAGCTTAGGGGTGGGGGCGATCGCAGATACGCAGTATTTT.

The chain couples TRBV2 to TRBJ1-1; TRBD1 is a possible D gene (6 bases). V was cut by 6 bases and J by 5 bases, with 13 bases left in between. Germline V lookup: CDR1 SNHLY, CDR2 FYNNEI. This CDR3 is built from 13 residues. The CDR3 coding sequence is TGTGCCAGCAGACAGGGTAAGGAGACTGAAGCTTTCTTT. Protein product: CASRQGKETEAFF.